This record covers a single TCR beta chain. The clone's antigen remains unknown. Nothing much larger sits one base from this clone, and base qualities are not available. Focal radiation therapy combined with CTLA-4 blockade (ipilimumab) was tested in patients with chemo-refractory metastatic non-small-cell lung cancer. The data originate from a study of radiotherapy plus CTLA-4 blockade in lung cancer (dated by TCRdb to 2016 to 2019). A note on the overall study: Among enrolled patients, about 17% had an objective response and 25% to 40% reached disease control. Summary of the overall study and its limitations: After treatment with radiotherapy and ipilimumab, TCR clones that came from tumors expanded in the peripheral blood. Early dynamic changes in blood T cell clones, together with increased serum interferon-beta after radiation, were reported as the strongest predictors of response.

According to the germline V gene (reference sequence), CDR1 reads DFQATT and CDR2 reads SNEGSKA. Measured from the cysteine to the phenylalanine, the CDR3 is 10 residues long. This entry keeps only the CDR3 DNA: 30 bases, framed from base 1. Trimming at the junction amounts to 3 bases on V and 5 bases on J, and the germline ends lie 4 bases apart. The library was prepared using the immunoSEQ multiplex PCR assay. What TCRdb holds here is the immuneACCESS table cut down to in-frame rearrangements. Part of the clones is not present; checked against another copy, under half of the missing clones reflect an unresolved V gene, and the others are unexplained. Recorded for this sample are 75,000 to 80,000 clones; around 86% of them occurred a single time. Of the sample, around 0.85% falls within the top ten clones.

The sequenced sample was peripheral blood, obtained from a patient treated with radiotherapy plus ipilimumab. Recombination connected TRBV20-1 to TRBJ2-5; the D gene lacks a confident call. The TCR sequence derives from a human donor with non-small cell lung cancer who had stable disease on radiotherapy plus ipilimumab. Here is the DNA: TGCAGTGCTAGCCCCGAGACCCAGTACTTC. Its translation is CSASPETQYF.